This T cell receptor beta chain is drawn from a study of Ad26.COV2.S vaccination and SARS-CoV-2 variants. Study details: The Ad26.COV2.S arm of the COV1001 trial was where the donor was placed. Participants got Ad26.COV2.S intramuscularly, once or twice 56 days apart.

Treatment denoted: 15 to 20 received Ad26.COV2.S at low or high dose, single or two shots; five or six received placebo; per-sample allocation not given. The samples date from day 63 after the first vaccine or placebo injection. Recruitment in Boston yielded a donor of adult age, 18-55 years. Immunization relied on an Ad26 vector, which expressed Wuhan-strain SARS-CoV-2 spike. Only in-frame clones appear in the TCRdb table, and some are missing; sequencing was by immunoSEQ multiplex PCR. The table has roughly 350,000 clones, roughly nine tenths seen once; the top ten hold about 6.4%. This CDR3 comprises 13 residues. The germline V and J ends were trimmed by 6 bases and 4 bases, with 13 bases remaining between them. Germline CDR1 and CDR2: SQVTM and ANQGSEA.

This clonotype was sampled from a person aged 18-65 years who received the Ad26.COV2.S COVID-19 vaccine or a placebo. Source: peripheral blood, taken in a trial of Ad26.COV2.S vaccine versus placebo. The rearrangement uses TRBV29-1 and TRBJ1-3, with TRBD1 as a possible D gene (5 bases). CDR3 protein: CSVETESGNTIYF. Written as DNA, the CDR3 is TGCAGCGTAGAGACAGAATCGGGAAACACCATATATTTT.